The T cell receptor (beta chain) described here comes from a study of blood T cell repertoires in COVID-19. Study context: Specimens from acute and convalescent COVID-19 originated in the United States, Italy and Spain.

Germline CDR1 KGHDR, CDR2 SFDVKD. Between the trimmed V and J ends, which lost 4 bases and 4 bases, there was a span of 11 bases. This CDR3 spans 14 amino acids. Per the original methods: Quantification of nucleated cells was approximated via reference gene primer amplification. Assay used: immunoSEQ multiplex PCR; TCRdb lists only in-frame clones, some missing. D and trimming come from the DNA, and the V and J calls and clone size come from that table. The sample contains roughly 40,000 clones, under 85% of which appear only once. This sequence originates from a human donor in a cohort sampled during active COVID-19. Sequenced sample: peripheral blood. The chain couples TRBV24-1 to TRBJ2-3; D ambiguous. CDR3 sequence (DNA): TGTGCCACCAGTGAGTCTAGACTGGCAGATACGCAGTATTTT. This codes for CATSESRLADTQYF.